The clone carrying this T cell receptor (beta chain) turned up a few times. Its antigen is not known. This record comes from a study of blood T cells in healthy people across ages. A sample-barcoded 5' primer and a J-beta primer mix were used in a second PCR of roughly 6 to 11 cycles. TCRdb itself ran the 5' RACE reads through MiXCR, one entry per CDR3 protein. The table has around 820,000 distinct CDR3 sequences, roughly 25% seen once. V lost 3 bases and J 6 bases, leaving 17 bases between the germline ends. The CDR3 consists of 15 residues. Germline V gives CDR1 DFQATT, CDR2 SNEGSKA (reference sequence). Study-level findings and limits: The recorded TCR beta diversity per million T cells decreased in a roughly linear manner with age.

The sample also formed part of further work on T cells of mothers and their children.

Sequences were obtained from blood. V is TRBV20-1 and J is TRBJ2-2; no clear D. This clonotype was obtained from a boy aged 5-17 years in good health. The CDR3 DNA follows: TGCAGTGCTAGGGCTCGTCATGGTGTTGCCGGGGAGCTGTTTTTT. This sequence encodes CSARARHGVAGELFF.